The clone carrying this T cell receptor beta chain was counted at least ten times. The antigen remains unidentified. The sample belongs to a study of T cells in Graves' hyperthyroidism and ophthalmopathy. Study context: Before any treatment, at initial diagnosis, peripheral blood was collected. Study results and caveats: From stable hyperthyroidism, ophthalmopathy was separated by a 13 V-J model.

Researchers took RNA transcripts and amplified the TCR beta CDR3 regions from them. RT-PCR in the first round (using the HTBI primer set) targeted the TCR CDR3. TCRdb redid the calling of the multiplex PCR reads with MiXCR, one entry per CDR3 protein. The sample consists of about 380,000 distinct CDR3 sequences, roughly 12% of them appearing once. Clinical symptoms, serum thyroxine, TRAb, thyroid ultrasound and orbital computed tomography informed diagnoses. The sequence was collected from a man aged 30 to 45 with Graves' hyperthyroidism that later progressed to Graves' ophthalmopathy. The specimen was blood.

DNA for the CDR3: TGTGCCAGCAGTTCTCCCGACGGTCGTTCCACTGAAGCTTTCTTT. Translating gives CASSSPDGRSTEAFF. The chain combines TRBV6-1 with TRBJ1-1; no clear D gene. V was trimmed by 5 bases and J by 4 bases, leaving 17 bases between them. The CDR3 consists of 15 residues. Per germline, CDR1 MNHNS and CDR2 SASEGT.